This T cell receptor beta chain was captured in a study of T cell responses to AZD1222 COVID-19 vaccine. Profiled with immunoSEQ multiplex PCR; TCRdb holds only in-frame clones, not every one. The sample comprises 100,000 to 150,000 clones, roughly 91% of which are singletons, and under 35% rests with the top ten. The CDR3 extends over 12 amino acids. Trimming removed 5 bases from V and 5 bases from J, with 7 bases in between. CDR1 and CDR2 from the germline V gene are SEHNR and FQNEAQ (reference sequence). The sequence was collected from an adult in good health. The sample here was peripheral blood, taken on day 0 of AZD1222 vaccination. The V and J genes are TRBV7-9 and TRBJ2-1; perhaps TRBD2 as D (5 bases). In nucleotides, the CDR3 is TGTGCCAGCAGCGTGACTAACAATGAGCAGTTCTTC. Residues: CASSVTNNEQFF.